These T cell receptor beta chains were read from a single sample in a study of T cells in Graves' hyperthyroidism and ophthalmopathy. TCRdb independently ran MiXCR on the multiplex PCR reads; one entry per CDR3 protein. The sample has hundreds of thousands of distinct CDR3 sequences; about 17% are singletons. The specimen sequenced was blood. The receptor source for this set is a man in his forties with Graves' hyperthyroidism. The CDR3 runs from the conserved cysteine through the conserved F or W. D genes are given only for firm matches. Clone size is stated in some rows and not others, as once, few, many or a class when expanded.

many	TRBD1	TRBV7-6	15	TRBJ2-5	CASSPGTGVGQTQYF	TGTGCCAGCAGCCCCGGGACAGGGGTCGGCCAGACCCAGTACTTC
many	TRBD1	TRBV28	13	TRBJ1-2	CASSSGQAHGYTF	TGTGCCAGCAGTTCGGGACAGGCGCATGGCTACACCTTC
few	.	TRBV6-2/TRBV6-3	17	TRBJ2-1	CASSAFRHRVDYNEQFF	TGTGCCAGCAGCGCCTTTCGTCACCGCGTTGACTACAATGAGCAGTTCTTC
few	.	TRBV5-8	17	TRBJ1-2	CASRIGGDQQVHYGYTF	TGTGCCAGCAGAATCGGAGGTGACCAACAGGTGCACTATGGCTACACCTTC
.	TRBD1	TRBV25-1	12	TRBJ2-5	CASGTGEETQYF	TGTGCCAGCGGAACAGGGGAAGAGACCCAGTACTTC
many	TRBD2	TRBV28	14	TRBJ2-3	CASRSGGSTDTQYF	TGTGCCAGCAGGTCGGGGGGTAGCACAGATACGCAGTATTTT
.	.	TRBV5-8	14	TRBJ2-1	CASSLANTYNEQFF	TGTGCCAGCAGCTTGGCCAACACCTACAATGAGCAGTTCTTC
.	.	TRBV5-1	13	TRBJ2-5	CASSFGSGETQYF	TGCGCCAGCAGCTTCGGTAGCGGAGAGACCCAGTACTTC
many	TRBD1	TRBV7-7	13	TRBJ2-1	CASSSDRANEQFF	TGTGCTAGCAGCAGCGACAGGGCCAATGAGCAGTTCTTC
many	.	TRBV11-2	13	TRBJ2-1	CASSLVLRNEQFF	TGTGCCAGCAGCTTAGTCCTGAGAAATGAGCAGTTCTTC
many	.	TRBV7-6	20	TRBJ2-2	CASSLLTDRSVAGYTGELFF	TGTGCCAGCAGCTTACTTACCGACAGGTCCGTGGCCGGTTACACCGGGGAGCTGTTTTTT
many	TRBD2	TRBV6-1	16	TRBJ2-3	CASSLPQRGTIDTQYF	TGTGCCAGCAGCCTCCCCCAGCGGGGGACGATAGATACGCAGTATTTT
.	.	TRBV30	13	TRBJ1-3	CAWTTRLRNTVYF	TGTGCCTGGACGACCCGTTTGAGAAACACCGTATATTTT
many	.	TRBV29-1	14	TRBJ2-3	CSVRARWPGDTQYF	TGCAGCGTTCGTGCTAGGTGGCCGGGAGATACGCAGTATTTT
.	TRBD1	TRBV28	15	TRBJ2-1	CASSFGDRVYNEQFF	TGTGCCAGCAGTTTCGGGGACAGGGTCTACAATGAGCAGTTCTTC
.	.	TRBV10-3	14	TRBJ1-5	CAIRETERNQPQHF	TGTGCCATCAGAGAGACGGAACGCAATCAGCCCCAGCATTTT
many	.	TRBV11-2	15	TRBJ2-7	CASSLDPAGFYEQYF	TGTGCCAGCAGCTTAGATCCGGCAGGATTCTACGAGCAGTACTTC
many	.	TRBV18	12	TRBJ1-4	CASSATNEKLFF	TGTGCCAGCTCAGCTACTAATGAAAAACTGTTTTTT
many	.	TRBV20-1	15	TRBJ1-6	CSARSQGRGNSPLHF	TGCAGTGCTAGATCTCAGGGAAGGGGCAATTCACCCCTCCACTTT
.	.	TRBV6-9	15	TRBJ2-3	CASSFRGQRGDTQYF	TGTGCCAGCAGTTTTAGGGGTCAACGGGGAGATACGCAGTATTTT
many	.	TRBV5-1	13	TRBJ1-3	CASWENSGNTIYF	TGCGCCAGCTGGGAGAACTCTGGAAACACCATATATTTT
.	TRBD2	TRBV7-3	16	TRBJ2-1	CASSLAHGTMDNEQFF	TGTGCCAGCAGCTTAGCGCACGGGACTATGGACAATGAGCAGTTCTTC
.	TRBD2	TRBV6-2/TRBV6-3	21	TRBJ2-5	CASSSISSRRTSAGRRETQYF	TGTGCCAGCAGCTCCATCTCTTCACGACGGACTAGCGCCGGCCGGCGAGAGACCCAGTACTTC
few	.	TRBV6-1	20	TRBJ2-6	CASSEGPQGSLVSGANVLTF	TGTGCCAGCAGTGAAGGTCCGCAGGGGTCTCTTGTCTCTGGGGCCAACGTCCTGACTTTC
.	TRBD1	TRBV19	15	TRBJ1-1	CASSIVPGGSTEAFF	TGTGCCAGTAGTATAGTCCCAGGGGGAAGTACTGAAGCTTTCTTT
few	.	TRBV4-1	14	TRBJ2-7	CASSQSYRVLEQYF	TGCGCCAGCAGCCAATCCTACAGGGTTCTGGAGCAGTACTTC
many	.	TRBV30	11	TRBJ1-2	CAWKPYYGYTF	TGTGCCTGGAAACCTTACTATGGCTACACCTTC
.	.	TRBV5-1	13	TRBJ1-1	CASSLDPNQKAFF	TGCGCCAGCAGCTTGGATCCGAACCAAAAAGCTTTCTTT
many	TRBD1	TRBV10-3	12	TRBJ2-7	CAIRQGPHEQYF	TGTGCCATCAGACAGGGGCCTCACGAGCAGTACTTC
many	.	TRBV6-1	14	TRBJ1-1	CASSRTATQGRAFF	TGTGCCAGCAGCCGAACCGCGACGCAGGGGCGCGCTTTCTTT
many	.	TRBV11-2	16	TRBJ2-5	CASSAGDRLAKETQYF	TGTGCCAGCAGCGCTGGGGACCGCTTAGCGAAAGAGACCCAGTACTTC